Listed below are T cell receptor beta chains from one sample, sequenced in a study of blood T cell repertoires in COVID-19. Profiling relied on immunoSEQ multiplex PCR, and the TCRdb table lists in-frame clones only, not all of them. The sample records hundreds of thousands of clones, 75% to 90% being singletons. Material: peripheral blood. These receptors were taken from an older woman with COVID-19, enrolled during active disease. Both conserved end residues are part of each CDR3. Fields, in order: V gene, clone size, D gene, J gene, CDR3 DNA, CDR3 protein. A D gene is named only where the DNA matches it firmly. Expanded clones are given a class, and other clones once, few, many or no size at all.

>TRBV18|once|TRBD2|TRBJ2-1
TGTGCCAGCTCACCCCTAGCGGGGTACAATGAGCAGTTCTTC
CASSPLAGYNEQFF
>TRBV5-1|NA|TRBD2|TRBJ2-5
TGCGCCAGTCGAGGGGAGGGGGAGACCCAGTACTTC
CASRGEGETQYF
>TRBV19|NA|NA|TRBJ2-3
TGTGCCAGTAGTATCAGGGGGGTAAGCACAGATACGCAGTATTTT
CASSIRGVSTDTQYF
>TRBV27|NA|NA|TRBJ2-5
TGTGCCAGCAGTCTCCGACAGCAAGAGACCCAGTACTTC
CASSLRQQETQYF
>TRBV11-2|NA|TRBD2|TRBJ2-7
TGTGCCAGCAGCTTAAAGGCCCAGCGGGGGCAACCTACCTACGAGCAGTACTTC
CASSLKAQRGQPTYEQYF
>TRBV29-1|NA|NA|TRBJ2-3
TGCAGCGTTGAACGGCCGGGAAATACGCAGTATTTT
CSVERPGNTQYF
>TRBV7-8|NA|NA|TRBJ1-6
TGTGCCAGCAGCTTCTGGGGGGGCTCCTATAATTCACCCCTCCACTTT
CASSFWGGSYNSPLHF
>TRBV19|NA|NA|TRBJ2-3
TGTGCCAGTAGTAAACCAGGGCCCGCAGATACGCAGTATTTT
CASSKPGPADTQYF
>TRBV5-1|NA|NA|TRBJ2-7
TGCGCCAGCAGCTCCGACAGCGCCTACGAGCAGTACTTC
CASSSDSAYEQYF
>TRBV30|NA|NA|TRBJ1-1
TGTGCCTGGAGTGTACGCGGGGGCACTGAAGCTTTCTTT
CAWSVRGGTEAFF
>TRBV6-6|NA|NA|TRBJ2-7
TGTGCCAGCAGTTTGCGGACACCATACAACGAGCAGTACTTC
CASSLRTPYNEQYF
>TRBV29-1|NA|NA|TRBJ2-2
TGCAGCGTTGAGAGACAGAACACCGGGGAGCTGTTTTTT
CSVERQNTGELFF
>TRBV28|NA|TRBD2|TRBJ2-1
TGTGCCAGCCTAGCGGGGGGGTATGAGCAGTTCTTC
CASLAGGYEQFF
>TRBV4-3|NA|TRBD1|TRBJ1-6
TGCGCCAGCAGCCAAGATTGGTTAGGGGGCGACTATAATTCACCCCTCCACTTT
CASSQDWLGGDYNSPLHF
>TRBV27|once|TRBD1|TRBJ1-6
TGTGCCAGCAGTTCAGCCGGGACAGGGTGGTCACCCCTCCACTTT
CASSSAGTGWSPLHF
>TRBV18|once|NA|TRBJ1-2
TGTGCCAGCTCACCACCATCAGGGATCTATGGCTACACCTTC
CASSPPSGIYGYTF
>TRBV9|NA|TRBD1|TRBJ2-2
TGTGCCAGCCTCGGGACAGGGGCGAACACCGGGGAGCTGTTTTTT
CASLGTGANTGELFF
>TRBV3-1/TRBV3-2|NA|NA|TRBJ1-2
TGTGCCAGCAGCCAAGGCGGGGGGCAGCCCGATGGCTACACCTTC
CASSQGGGQPDGYTF
>TRBV5-4|NA|TRBD1|TRBJ2-3
TGTGCCAGCAGCCCCGGGACAGGGGGCACAGATACGCAGTATTTT
CASSPGTGGTDTQYF
>TRBV7-2|NA|NA|TRBJ1-1
TGTGCCAGCAGCTCCCCCGGGGTCTCAGAAGCTTTCTTT
CASSSPGVSEAFF
>TRBV24-1|NA|TRBD1|TRBJ1-2
TGTGCCACCAGTGACCAGGGGGTTGGCTATGGCTACACCTTC
CATSDQGVGYGYTF
>TRBV5-4|NA|NA|TRBJ1-5
TGTGCCAGCAGCTTCGGGGGGCATAGCAATCAGCCCCAGCATTTT
CASSFGGHSNQPQHF
>TRBV7-8|NA|TRBD1|TRBJ1-1
TGTGCCAGCAGCTTAGGACCAGGGGGTTACACTGAAGCTTTCTTT
CASSLGPGGYTEAFF
>TRBV5-1|many|NA|TRBJ1-2
TGCGCCAGCAGCTTGGAACTGGCGGGTGGCTACACCTTC
CASSLELAGGYTF
>TRBV30|NA|NA|TRBJ1-2
TGTGCCTGGAGCGGGTTTAGTGGGGGGGACTATGGCTACACCTTC
CAWSGFSGGDYGYTF
>TRBV2|NA|NA|TRBJ2-7
TGTGCCAGCAGTGAATTGGCGGCTAGCTTTTCCTACGAGCAGTACTTC
CASSELAASFSYEQYF
>TRBV6-5|NA|NA|TRBJ2-7
TGTGCCAGCAGTTACTCGAGTTCCGGGGGCGAGCAGTACTTC
CASSYSSSGGEQYF
>TRBV5-6|once|NA|TRBJ2-1
TGTGCCAGCAGCTTGGACCCGGGACTCAACGACAATGAGCAGTTCTTC
CASSLDPGLNDNEQFF
>TRBV5-4|few|NA|TRBJ2-5
TGTGCCAGCAGCTTGGTAGAAGAGACCCAGTACTTC
CASSLVEETQYF
>TRBV19|NA|NA|TRBJ1-3
TGTGCCAGTAGAACGTTCGAAGGGGGTTACTCTGGAAACACCATATATTTT
CASRTFEGGYSGNTIYF
>TRBV11-3|once|NA|TRBJ1-1
TGTGCCAGCAGCTTAGATCATCTGGCGGGAAACACTGAAGCTTTCTTT
CASSLDHLAGNTEAFF
>TRBV2|NA|NA|TRBJ1-5
TGTGCCAGCATAGGGCACGGGGGCAATCAGCCCCAGCATTTT
CASIGHGGNQPQHF
>TRBV30|NA|TRBD2|TRBJ2-5
TGTGCCTGGAACAGCGGGGGGATAGGGGAGACCCAGTACTTC
CAWNSGGIGETQYF
>TRBV7-6|NA|NA|TRBJ2-5
TGTGCCAGCAGTCACGTCGGGGAGACCCAGTACTTC
CASSHVGETQYF
>TRBV30|NA|NA|TRBJ1-1
TGTGCCTGGAGTGTACCCCCAGGCTCCACTGAAGCTTTCTTT
CAWSVPPGSTEAFF
>TRBV11-2|NA|TRBD2|TRBJ2-5
TGTGCCAGCAGCCCGCTAGCGGGGGGGGAGACCCAGTACTTC
CASSPLAGGETQYF
>TRBV2|NA|NA|TRBJ2-2
TGTGCCAGCAGTGAAACTCCCACAGGCCCAGGGGAGCTGTTTTTT
CASSETPTGPGELFF
>TRBV7-2|NA|TRBD2|TRBJ2-3
TGTGCCAGCAGCTTAAAAGCGGGGGCAGATACGCAGTATTTT
CASSLKAGADTQYF
>TRBV9|NA|TRBD1|TRBJ1-3
TGTGCCAGCAGCGCAGAGACAGGGGGAGGAAACACCATATATTTT
CASSAETGGGNTIYF
>TRBV5-1|NA|TRBD1|TRBJ1-2
TGCGCCAGCAGCCAACAAGGGACAGGGAACTATGGCTACACCTTC
CASSQQGTGNYGYTF